This T cell receptor beta chain was obtained from a study of CD8+ T cells in alopecia areata (dated by TCRdb to 2016 to 2018). Regarding the research as a whole: The treated patients took part in an open-label pilot trial in which moderate-to-severe alopecia areata was treated with oral tofacitinib at 5 to 10 mg twice daily. TCRbeta CDR3 regions were amplified by immunoSEQ multiplex PCR with 35 Vbeta forward and 13 Jbeta reverse primers. On the human side, TCRbeta sequencing was run on scalp tissue and on sorted CD4+ and CD8+ peripheral blood T cells from healthy controls and from alopecia areata patients with either patchy or totalis/universalis disease. Tofacitinib was administered for 6 to 18 months, and 6 months of follow-up off drug were then conducted to assess delayed response and recurrence. Biopsies were taken from tofacitinib-treated patients at baseline and at 4 and 24 weeks of treatment, and a later scalp biopsy was taken in several of the tofacitinib-treated patients. RNA was extracted with the PAXgene miRNA kit for fixed scalp, the miRNeasy kit for PBMCs, and the RNeasy kit for mouse skin. Scalp clonality was compared across normal scalp (n=4), patchy alopecia areata scalp (n=8), and alopecia totalis/universalis scalp (n=8). The SALT score, which quantifies the percentage of affected scalp surface area, was used to measure disease severity in treated patients. To study T cell clonal expansion in alopecia areata, the researchers applied high-throughput TCRbeta sequencing to both the C3H/HeJ mouse model and human patients. The research as a whole found: Resident alphabeta T cells in normal human skin are also sequenced, complicating scalp TCR repertoire analysis, unlike mouse skin dominated by gammadelta T cells. Tofacitinib significantly lowered scalp clonality and the number of expanded CD8+ clones among the top 100 scalp clones. During tofacitinib treatment, many expanded lesional clones remained in scalp and blood, and this persistence may partly explain relapse after treatment is stopped. Because the treated cohort was small and included a single nonresponder, larger studies are needed to assess links between baseline CD8+ expansion and response. Shared TCR sequences between patients were less evident than in mice, which may be partly attributable to HLA diversity in the patient population. Lesional scalp, especially in alopecia totalis/universalis, showed higher clonality and more expanded CD8+ clones than normal scalp, suggesting antigenic drive.

The time point label, as the study defines it: roughly 27 days on oral tofacitinib. The treatment or condition label, as the study defines it: oral pan-JAK inhibitor, 5-10 mg twice daily. Peripheral blood and lesional scalp punch biopsies were obtained from patients with alopecia areata. PBMCs were isolated by density centrifugation and stained for CD3, CD4 and CD8, after which CD4+ and CD8+ T cells were sorted on a FACSAria. Receptors were amplified or captured by the immunoSEQ multiplex PCR assay. RNA was extracted from all samples and reverse transcribed into cDNA as template for TCR sequencing. SuperScript III was used for first-strand cDNA synthesis, primed with a 2:1 mix of oligo-dT and random hexamers. A synthetic immune receptor repertoire was used to assess amplification bias, and residual bias was removed computationally. The paper's processing steps were these. Raw reads were preprocessed to remove errors, and CDR3 was defined by IMGT conventions from the conserved cysteine to phenylalanine. Clonality was computed by normalizing Shannon entropy by log2 of the number of productive unique TCRs and subtracting the result from 1. Whether scalp clones were CD4 or CD8 was inferred by matching scalp TCRbeta sequences against CD4 and CD8 repertoires sorted from blood. As stored in TCRdb, this immuneACCESS dataset retains in-frame rearrangements with V and J assigned. A fraction of the clones does not appear; measured against another copy, unresolved V genes explain less than half of the discrepancy, and the remainder lacks a known reason. The V and J calls and the clone size are those of that table, but D and trimming were determined from the DNA. The sample data list roughly 120,000 clones, and less than 75% of these were observed just once. Together, the top ten hold under 35% of the sample.

V loses 8 bases, J loses 2 bases, and the germline ends lie 22 bases apart. For CDR1 and CDR2, the germline V gene lists SQVTM and ANQGSEA. The CDR3 has 16 amino acids, counting the end cysteine and phenylalanine. CDR3 DNA is the only sequence kept; it has 48 bases, read in frame from the first base. Turning to this clone: Which antigen it targets is not known. No base qualities exist here, and no much larger clone lies one base off it.

The TCR was taken from a human donor with alopecia areata. Recombination linked TRBV29-1 to TRBJ2-1, with the D gene uncertain. Sequencing was performed on CD8+ T cells sorted from blood, taken at week 4, from a patient treated with tofacitinib. The nucleotide sequence reads as follows: TGCAGCACAACCCACCCCGGAGCAACCACCTACAATGAGCAGTTCTTC. It translates as CSTTHPGATTYNEQFF.